The TCR beta chain described here comes from a study of T cells after yellow fever vaccination. Overall study findings and caveats: It was a weaker secondary response, yet one that peaked faster, at day 5 versus 15.

This CDR3 region has 14 residues. Trimming took 5 bases from V and 0 from J, leaving 11 bases between them. CDR1 and CDR2 (germline): LGHDT, YNNKEL (reference sequence). One entry per CDR3 protein, called by TCRdb with MiXCR from the 5' RACE reads. The sample includes about 94,000 distinct CDR3 sequences, more than 7.5% seen only once; the top ten take 15% to 20%. The sequencing used CD8+ T cells not binding an NS4B(214-222) dextramer, sorted from PBMCs, collected less than 16 days after the first yellow fever vaccination. The chain recombines TRBV3-1 with TRBJ2-7, with D unresolved. The sequence was collected from a man aged 18 to 30 who received the YFV17D yellow fever vaccine. For the CDR3, the DNA is TGTGCCAGCAGCACCCAGAGGAGCTCCTACGAGCAGTACTTC. This codes for CASSTQRSSYEQYF.